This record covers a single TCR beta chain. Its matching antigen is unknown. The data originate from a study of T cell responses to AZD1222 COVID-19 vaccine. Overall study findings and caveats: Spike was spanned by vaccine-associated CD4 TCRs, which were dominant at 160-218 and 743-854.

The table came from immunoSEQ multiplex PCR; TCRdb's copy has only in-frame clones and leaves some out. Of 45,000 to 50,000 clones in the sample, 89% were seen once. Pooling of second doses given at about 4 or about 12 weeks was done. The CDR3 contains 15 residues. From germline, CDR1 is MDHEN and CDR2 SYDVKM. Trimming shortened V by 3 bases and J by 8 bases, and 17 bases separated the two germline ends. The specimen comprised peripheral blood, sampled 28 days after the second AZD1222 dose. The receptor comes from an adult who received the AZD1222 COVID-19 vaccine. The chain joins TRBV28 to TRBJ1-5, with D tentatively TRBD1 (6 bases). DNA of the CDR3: TGTGCCAGCAGTTTTAGTCTACAGGGCCTAGAGCCCCAGCATTTT. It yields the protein CASSFSLQGLEPQHF.